Listed below are T cell receptor beta chains from one sample, sequenced in a study of blood T cells in healthy people across ages. MiXCR, run by TCRdb on the 5' RACE reads, gives a single entry per CDR3 protein. This table holds 1,800,000 or so distinct CDR3 sequences, roughly two fifths found once. The sequenced sample was blood. The receptors shown here come from a human donor in good health. The CDR3 runs from the conserved cysteine through the conserved F or W. The order of the fields is CDR3 protein, CDR3 DNA, D gene, V gene, J gene, clone size. The D gene is left open where the match is weak. Clone size appears in some rows only: once, few, many, or a class for an expanded clone.

CDR3: CSVVLGAVNQPQHF
DNA: TGCAGCGTTGTTCTGGGGGCCGTCAATCAGCCCCAGCATTTT
D: .
V: TRBV29-1
J: TRBJ1-5
size: many

CDR3: CASSYSGQYSGANVLTF
DNA: TGTGCCAGCAGTTACTCGGGGCAGTACTCTGGGGCCAACGTCCTGACTTTC
D: .
V: TRBV6-6
J: TRBJ2-6
size: .

CDR3: CASRGRAKNIQYF
DNA: TGTGCCAGCCGCGGAAGAGCCAAAAACATTCAGTACTTC
D: .
V: TRBV28
J: TRBJ2-4
size: .

CDR3: CASSPNGGIHTDTQYF
DNA: TGTGCCAGCAGCCCTAACGGGGGGATACACACAGATACGCAGTATTTT
D: TRBD2
V: TRBV13
J: TRBJ2-3
size: few

CDR3: CASSLEPRGGSTDTQYF
DNA: TGTGCCAGCAGCTTAGAACCGCGGGGGGGATCCACAGATACGCAGTATTTT
D: TRBD2
V: TRBV7-2
J: TRBJ2-3
size: .

CDR3: CASSPTSTENTEAFF
DNA: TGTGCCAGCAGCCCCACATCAACCGAGAACACTGAAGCTTTCTTT
D: .
V: TRBV7-2
J: TRBJ1-1
size: many

CDR3: CASSITPAADTQYF
DNA: TGTGCCAGCAGCATAACTCCCGCGGCAGATACGCAGTATTTT
D: .
V: TRBV12-3/TRBV12-4
J: TRBJ2-3
size: .

CDR3: CASSKGDSFTDTQYF
DNA: TGCGCCAGCAGCAAGGGGGACAGCTTCACAGATACGCAGTATTTT
D: TRBD1
V: TRBV5-1
J: TRBJ2-3
size: few

CDR3: CASCYVLGQGNQPQHF
DNA: TGTGCCAGCTGTTACGTTTTGGGACAGGGGAATCAGCCCCAGCATTTT
D: TRBD1
V: TRBV6-6
J: TRBJ1-5
size: .

CDR3: CASSDGLMRQDTQYF
DNA: TGTGCCAGCAGTGACGGGCTTATGAGACAAGATACGCAGTATTTT
D: .
V: TRBV2
J: TRBJ2-3
size: few

CDR3: CSATAASGGVSDTQYF
DNA: TGCAGTGCTACAGCGGCTAGCGGGGGGGTGTCAGATACGCAGTATTTT
D: TRBD2
V: TRBV20-1
J: TRBJ2-3
size: .

CDR3: CASSRQTIYEQYF
DNA: TGTGCCAGCAGTCGACAGACAATCTACGAGCAGTACTTC
D: .
V: TRBV6-2/TRBV6-3
J: TRBJ2-7
size: .

CDR3: CASSPVGGAYNEQFF
DNA: TGTGCCAGCAGCCCCGTGGGGGGGGCCTACAATGAGCAGTTCTTC
D: TRBD2
V: TRBV7-9
J: TRBJ2-1
size: .

CDR3: CAGSLDWAGNQPQHF
DNA: TGTGCCGGCAGCTTAGACTGGGCCGGGAATCAGCCCCAGCATTTT
D: .
V: TRBV28
J: TRBJ1-5
size: .

CDR3: CASSSDTGRAYEQYF
DNA: TGTGCCAGCAGTTCCGATACCGGACGGGCCTACGAGCAGTACTTC
D: .
V: TRBV6-5
J: TRBJ2-7
size: .

CDR3: CASSQDRRTVFYEQYF
DNA: TGCGCCAGCAGCCAAGATCGGAGGACAGTCTTCTACGAGCAGTACTTC
D: .
V: TRBV4-1
J: TRBJ2-7
size: once

CDR3: CASRQGQFLIVYEQYF
DNA: TGTGCCAGCAGACAGGGACAGTTTTTAATAGTGTACGAGCAGTACTTC
D: TRBD1
V: TRBV12-3/TRBV12-4
J: TRBJ2-7
size: .

CDR3: CSASPAPGDYGYTF
DNA: TGCAGTGCTAGTCCCGCCCCAGGTGACTATGGCTACACCTTC
D: .
V: TRBV20-1
J: TRBJ1-2
size: few

CDR3: CASSFLIPGTENYEQYF
DNA: TGTGCCAGCAGCTTCCTGATACCCGGGACAGAGAACTACGAGCAGTACTTC
D: TRBD1
V: TRBV7-9
J: TRBJ2-7
size: .

CDR3: CASSLQGRLASETQYF
DNA: TGTGCCAGCTCACTACAAGGGAGACTAGCATCAGAGACCCAGTACTTC
D: TRBD2
V: TRBV18
J: TRBJ2-5
size: few

CDR3: CASSYLGQGLFTDTQYF
DNA: TGTGCCAGCAGCTACCTGGGGCAGGGCCTATTCACAGATACGCAGTATTTT
D: .
V: TRBV7-2
J: TRBJ2-3
size: .

CDR3: CASSTRPRDRRANYGYTF
DNA: TGCGCCAGCAGCACCCGGCCCAGGGACAGGAGAGCTAACTATGGCTACACCTTC
D: TRBD1
V: TRBV5-1
J: TRBJ1-2
size: .

CDR3: CASSPPGEGELFF
DNA: TGCGCCAGCAGCCCGCCCGGGGAGGGAGAACTGTTTTTT
D: .
V: TRBV4-3
J: TRBJ1-4
size: .

CDR3: CASSFSHRAETQYF
DNA: TGTGCCAGCAGCTTTTCTCACAGGGCAGAGACCCAGTACTTC
D: .
V: TRBV7-9
J: TRBJ2-5
size: few

CDR3: CASSFRASGGPVYEQYF
DNA: TGTGCCAGCAGCTTTAGGGCGAGCGGGGGGCCAGTCTACGAGCAGTACTTC
D: TRBD2
V: TRBV7-2
J: TRBJ2-7
size: .

CDR3: CASSTRTGCSSGANVLTF
DNA: TGTGCCAGCAGCACCCGGACAGGGTGTAGCTCTGGGGCCAACGTCCTGACTTTC
D: TRBD1
V: TRBV7-2
J: TRBJ2-6
size: .

CDR3: CASSLEEVAGARFTDTQYF
DNA: TGTGCCAGCAGCTTAGAGGAGGTAGCGGGGGCCCGCTTTACAGATACGCAGTATTTT
D: TRBD2
V: TRBV7-2
J: TRBJ2-3
size: few

CDR3: CASSHPSGEAFF
DNA: TGTGCCAGCAGCCACCCGTCGGGTGAAGCTTTCTTT
D: .
V: TRBV7-9
J: TRBJ1-1
size: .

CDR3: CASSFLAGLGDEQFF
DNA: TGTGCCAGCAGTTTCTTAGCGGGGCTGGGGGATGAGCAGTTCTTC
D: TRBD2
V: TRBV12-3/TRBV12-4
J: TRBJ2-1
size: .

CDR3: CASSFNRGMEGYTF
DNA: TGTGCCAGCAGTTTCAACAGGGGGATGGAAGGCTACACCTTC
D: TRBD1
V: TRBV27
J: TRBJ1-2
size: .

CDR3: CASSREEFEQFF
DNA: TGTGCCAGCAGCCGTGAGGAATTTGAGCAGTTCTTC
D: .
V: TRBV7-2
J: TRBJ2-1
size: .

CDR3: CASRPYWTSGGPNSYEQYF
DNA: TGTGCCAGCAGACCCTACTGGACTAGCGGGGGGCCAAATTCCTACGAGCAGTACTTC
D: TRBD2
V: TRBV6-1
J: TRBJ2-7
size: .

CDR3: CASSFHRDSSYEQYF
DNA: TGTGCCAGCAGCTTCCACAGGGACAGCTCGTACGAGCAGTACTTC
D: TRBD1
V: TRBV7-2
J: TRBJ2-7
size: .

CDR3: CASTSPIGTSGTHTQYF
DNA: TGTGCCAGCACCTCACCCATAGGGACTAGCGGCACCCATACGCAGTATTTT
D: TRBD2
V: TRBV7-2
J: TRBJ2-3
size: few

CDR3: CSAWDRGREKLFF
DNA: TGCAGCGCATGGGACAGGGGACGGGAAAAACTGTTTTTT
D: TRBD1
V: TRBV29-1
J: TRBJ1-4
size: few

CDR3: CASSYEGLAEAFF
DNA: TGTGCCAGCAGTTATGAGGGTCTCGCTGAAGCTTTCTTT
D: .
V: TRBV6-2/TRBV6-3
J: TRBJ1-1
size: .

CDR3: CSARDRRGPFNNEQFF
DNA: TGCAGTGCTAGAGATAGACGGGGGCCTTTTAATAATGAGCAGTTCTTC
D: .
V: TRBV20-1
J: TRBJ2-1
size: .

CDR3: CASSYHWNTEAFF
DNA: TGTGCCAGCAGTTACCACTGGAACACTGAAGCTTTCTTT
D: .
V: TRBV6-5
J: TRBJ1-1
size: .

CDR3: CASRIFRGHTDTQYF
DNA: TGCGCCAGCAGGATATTCAGGGGGCACACAGATACGCAGTATTTT
D: TRBD1
V: TRBV5-1
J: TRBJ2-3
size: .

CDR3: CASSNPGDSYEQYF
DNA: TGTGCCAGCAGTAACCCGGGAGACTCCTACGAGCAGTACTTC
D: .
V: TRBV6-5
J: TRBJ2-7
size: .

CDR3: CASSLFSGTKGDTQYF
DNA: TGTGCCAGCAGCTTATTCAGCGGGACGAAAGGAGATACGCAGTATTTT
D: TRBD2
V: TRBV7-9
J: TRBJ2-3
size: .

CDR3: CASSFRGSRANVLTF
DNA: TGTGCCAGCAGTTTTCGGGGGTCCCGGGCCAACGTCCTGACTTTC
D: .
V: TRBV12-3/TRBV12-4
J: TRBJ2-6
size: .

CDR3: CASSYDRTVFNYGYTF
DNA: TGTGCCAGCAGTTACGACCGGACAGTTTTTAACTATGGCTACACCTTC
D: .
V: TRBV6-2/TRBV6-3
J: TRBJ1-2
size: few

CDR3: CASSPGVNTGELFF
DNA: TGTGCCAGCAGCCCGGGGGTTAACACCGGGGAGCTGTTTTTT
D: .
V: TRBV13
J: TRBJ2-2
size: .

CDR3: CASSSFPGEVEGYTF
DNA: TGTGCCAGCAGTTCCTTCCCAGGGGAGGTTGAGGGCTACACCTTC
D: .
V: TRBV6-5
J: TRBJ1-2
size: .

CDR3: CAISAPRWTSGGAKPDTQYF
DNA: TGTGCCATCAGTGCCCCCAGATGGACTAGCGGGGGGGCCAAGCCAGATACGCAGTATTTT
D: TRBD2
V: TRBV10-3
J: TRBJ2-3
size: few

CDR3: CATSDGTYMYGYTF
DNA: TGTGCCACCAGTGACGGGACATACATGTATGGCTACACCTTC
D: .
V: TRBV24-1
J: TRBJ1-2
size: .

CDR3: CASSQALTSSYEQFF
DNA: TGCGCCAGCAGCCAAGCATTAACTAGCTCCTACGAGCAGTTCTTC
D: .
V: TRBV4-1
J: TRBJ2-1
size: once

CDR3: CSAGGAVPYNEQFF
DNA: TGCAGTGCTGGAGGAGCGGTCCCCTACAATGAGCAGTTCTTC
D: .
V: TRBV20-1
J: TRBJ2-1
size: .

CDR3: CASSQGSETQYF
DNA: TGTGCCAGCTCACAAGGGTCGGAGACCCAGTACTTC
D: .
V: TRBV18
J: TRBJ2-5
size: many

CDR3: CASSPRVKLHGYTF
DNA: TGTGCCAGCAGTCCCAGGGTGAAACTCCATGGCTACACCTTC
D: .
V: TRBV6-6
J: TRBJ1-2
size: few

CDR3: CASSPAGGTGAYEQYF
DNA: TGTGCCAGCAGTCCTGCCGGTGGGACAGGGGCCTACGAGCAGTACTTC
D: TRBD1
V: TRBV12-3/TRBV12-4
J: TRBJ2-7
size: few

CDR3: CASSLAASPRRETQYF
DNA: TGCGCCAGCAGCTTGGCCGCTAGCCCCCGCCGCGAGACCCAGTACTTC
D: .
V: TRBV5-1
J: TRBJ2-5
size: .

CDR3: CASSYRVGRKAEAFF
DNA: TGTGCCAGCAGTTACCGGGTAGGGAGAAAGGCTGAAGCTTTCTTT
D: .
V: TRBV6-6
J: TRBJ1-1
size: few